The 25 T cell receptor beta chains given below trace back to one sample, sequenced in a study of blood T cells in healthy people across ages. Together with a sample-barcoded 5' primer, a J-beta primer mix was included in a second PCR lasting about 7 to 11 cycles. Each CDR3 protein is one row after TCRdb ran MiXCR on the 5' RACE reads. This sample has 1.5 million or so distinct CDR3 sequences; about 40% occur once, and the top ten carry 6.5% to 10%. Material for sequencing was blood. The receptors come from a woman under 30 in good health.

There are a few counts of this clonotype. The CDR3 loop is CATSRDRGPEAFF. CDR3 bases: TGTGCCACCAGCAGAGATCGAGGACCTGAAGCTTTCTTT. V is TRBV15 and J is TRBJ1-1; D remains ambiguous. The germline V gene has CDR1 LNHNV and CDR2 YYDKDF (reference sequence). Between the trimmed V and J ends, which lost 0 bases and 6 bases, there was a span of 8 bases. The CDR3 spans 13 residues.

This clonotype was detected a few times. The chain couples TRBV5-1 to TRBJ2-1, with a tentative D call TRBD2 (6 bases). This CDR3 spans 16 amino acids. Per germline, CDR1 SGHRS and CDR2 YFSETQ. The V end lost 4 bases, the J end lost 0 bases, and 14 bases lay between the germline ends. CDR3 sequence: CASSREPSNSYNEQFF. CDR3 nucleotide sequence: TGCGCCAGCAGCCGGGAGCCTAGCAACTCCTACAATGAGCAGTTCTTC.

The rearrangement links TRBV7-2 to TRBJ2-3, with 9 positions matching TRBD2. The V segment lost 4 bases and the J segment 5 bases; nucleotides outside the gene matches: 7. Germline V gives CDR1 SGHTA, CDR2 FQGNSA. This CDR3 comprises 15 residues. CDR3 bases: TGTGCCAGCAGCTATTCAGCGGGAGGAAGAGATACGCAGTATTTT. Translating gives CASSYSAGGRDTQYF. Using reference TRBV7-2 and TRBJ2-3 for the parts outside the CDR3, the full variable domain is GAGVSQSPSNKVTEKGKDVELRCDPISGHTALYWYRQSLGQGLEFLIYFQGNSAPDKSGLPSDRFSAERTGGSVSTLTIQRTQQEDSAVYLCASSYSAGGRDTQYFGPGTRLTVL.

This clonotype appeared a few times. The rearrangement joins TRBV6-1 to TRBJ2-5; tentatively, D is TRBD2 (6 bases). The ends were cut back, 4 bases at V and 4 bases at J, with 16 bases in the middle. Looked up from germline, CDR1 is MNHNS and CDR2 is SASEGT. The CDR3 runs to 15 residues. The CDR3 sequence: CASSGGTQGGETQYF. DNA for the CDR3: TGTGCCAGCAGTGGTGGGACCCAGGGAGGAGAGACCCAGTACTTC.

The table lists this clonotype with a few counts. The chain employs TRBV29-1 and TRBJ2-1; TRBD2 agrees at 10 bases. Trimming at V came to 2 bases and at J to 9 bases, leaving 10 bases not matched to a gene. Germline CDR1 SQVTM, CDR2 ANQGSEA. The CDR3 covers 15 residues. CDR3 loop: CSVEPGSGRATEQFF. CDR3 DNA: TGCAGCGTTGAACCGGGCAGCGGGAGGGCCACTGAGCAGTTCTTC.

This clonotype has just a few counts. The chain joins TRBV6-6 to TRBJ2-5, with D perhaps matching TRBD2 (8 bases). The V gene lost 0 bases and the J gene lost 0 bases, with 14 bases spanning the gap. The CDR3 is made up of 17 amino acids. Germline lookup yields CDR1 MNHNY and CDR2 SVGAGI (reference sequence). CDR3 protein: CASSYSGQRGYQETQYF. The DNA of the CDR3 is TGTGCCAGCAGTTACTCGGGACAGCGGGGGTACCAAGAGACCCAGTACTTC.

This sequence joins TRBV12-3 or TRBV12-4 and TRBJ1-4; 7 bases map to TRBD1. The ends lost 6 bases at V and 0 bases at J; junction bases unmatched: 7. The CDR3 totals 16 residues. The CDR3 spells CASSLYRGTTNEKLFF. DNA of the CDR3: TGTGCCAGCAGCCTTTACAGGGGAACAACTAATGAAAAACTGTTTTTT.

J is TRBJ2-5 and V is TRBV20-1; D could derive from TRBD1 or TRBD2 (6 bases each). CDR3 size: 12 residues. The germline CDR1 and CDR2 sequences are DFQATT and SNEGSKA (reference sequence). The V end was cut by 4 bases, the J end by 5 bases, with 11 bases between. The CDR3 is CSATKGGETQYF. As DNA, the CDR3 is TGCAGTGCTACAAAAGGGGGGGAGACCCAGTACTTC.

In this sample, this clonotype turned up once. At one end, the junction sequence differs from germline, possibly due to a read error. This chain joins TRBV2 and TRBJ2-1; 9 nucleotides line up with TRBD2. CDR1 and CDR2 from the germline V gene are SNHLY and FYNNEI. This CDR3 spans 14 amino acids. As DNA, the CDR3 is TGTACCAGCATCCTACCGACTAGCGGACAGAGGCAGTTCTTC. Translated, it gives CTSILPTSGQRQFF. The full variable domain, rest sourced from reference TRBV2 and TRBJ2-1, is EPEVTQTPSHQVTQMGQEVILRCVPISNHLYFYWYRQILGQKVEFLVSFYNNEISEKSEIFDDQFSVERPDGSNFTLKIRSTKLEDSAMYFCTSILPTSGQRQFFGPGTRLTVL.

J is TRBJ2-7 and V is TRBV7-2, with TRBD2 matching 8 bases. This CDR3 is 16 amino acids long. Germline V CDR1 and CDR2: SGHTA, FQGNSA. With V trimmed by 2 bases and J by 3 bases, 9 bases remained unmatched. In DNA form, the CDR3 reads TGTGCCAGCAGCTTACGGGGGAGCGGGAGTTTCTACGAGCAGTACTTC. Its translation is CASSLRGSGSFYEQYF.

The CDR3 DNA reads TGTGCCATCAGTACCGACAGGGAACAGCCCCAGCATTTT. Amino acid sequence: CAISTDREQPQHF. The rearrangement uses TRBV10-3 and TRBJ1-5, with 7 bases that match TRBD1. J lost 7 bases, V lost 5 bases, and 5 bases had no gene match. Germline CDR1 and CDR2: ENHRY and SYGVKD. The CDR3 is 13 amino acids.

The chain joins TRBV15 to TRBJ2-7, with 7 bases identical to TRBD2. CDR1 and CDR2 (germline): LNHNV, YYDKDF (reference sequence). V was pared by 8 bases and J by 2 bases, with 12 bases of the junction left unmatched. The CDR3 covers 15 residues. The CDR3 DNA follows: TGTGCCACCGGGGGGGGGTTTCGGACTCCCTACGAGCAGTACTTC. Translation gives CATGGGFRTPYEQYF.

J is TRBJ1-5 and V is TRBV28; D is undetermined. Germline V lookup: CDR1 MDHEN, CDR2 SYDVKM. The CDR3 has 13 residues. V lost 3 bases and J lost 7, with 10 bases in between. CDR3 nucleotide sequence: TGTGCCAGCAGTTTTGGTATGAGCCAGCCCCAGCATTTT. Encoded protein: CASSFGMSQPQHF. The whole variable domain, filled in from reference TRBV28 and TRBJ1-5, reads DVKVTQSSRYLVKRTGEKVFLECVQDMDHENMFWYRQDPGLGLRLIYFSYDVKMKEKGDIPEGYSVSREKKERFSLILESASTNQTSMYLCASSFGMSQPQHFGDGTRLSIL.

This sequence joins TRBV11-2 and TRBJ2-7; 7 nucleotides agree with TRBD1. CDR3 length: 15 amino acids. The germline V gene has CDR1 SGHAT and CDR2 FQNNGV. V lost 3 bases to trimming and J lost 12 bases; unmatched junction nucleotides: 17. In DNA form, the CDR3 reads TGTGCCAGCAGCTTCGCCCCGGGACAGCAAGCCTTGCTGTACTTC. Translating it yields CASSFAPGQQALLYF.

This clonotype was picked up a small number of times. The chain has TRBV10-3 and TRBJ2-1; 9 bases line up with TRBD2. Germline V gene sequence: CDR1 ENHRY, CDR2 SYGVKD. The CDR3 sequence is 16 residues long. V was pared by 3 bases and J by 2 bases, with 5 bases of the junction left unmatched. In nucleotides, the CDR3 is TGTGCCATCAGTGATCTTTCTAGCGGGGCCTACAATGAGCAGTTCTTC. This codes for CAISDLSSGAYNEQFF.

This chain joins TRBV27 and TRBJ1-4; D gene unclear. The CDR3 has 12 residues. V was cut by 7 bases and J by 8 bases, with 11 bases left in between. In germline, CDR1 is MNHEY, CDR2 SMNVEV (reference sequence). In nucleotides, the CDR3 is TGTGCCAGCACAACCTATTTCGAAAAACTGTTTTTT. It codes for CASTTYFEKLFF.

Here the CDR3 reads CASTMEGAAEQFF. CDR3 nucleotides: TGTGCCAGCACCATGGAGGGCGCTGCCGAGCAGTTCTTC. V and J are TRBV12-3 or TRBV12-4 and TRBJ2-1; D is possibly TRBD2 (6 bases). This CDR3 is 13 amino acids long. Trimming left V 7 bases short and J 10 bases short, with 17 bases between.

Comments on this clonotype: Germline is not matched at one junction end, which may reflect a read error. CDR3 sequence (DNA): TGTGCTAGCAGCACTGGGCGACTAGAAAGGAGGAATGAGCAGTACTTC. Encoded protein: CASSTGRLERRNEQYF. The gene calls are TRBV7-2 and TRBJ2-7; tentative D call: TRBD2 (6 bases). Germline V gene data show CDR1 as SGHTA and CDR2 as FQGNSA. The CDR3 has 16 residues.

As regards this clonotype: One end of the junction is discordant with germline, which a read error may explain. The CDR3 protein is CASSLPGDFYNERFF. The DNA of the CDR3 is TGTGCCAGCAGTTTGCCCGGGGATTTCTACAATGAGCGGTTCTTC. V usage is TRBV28 and J usage is TRBJ2-1, with TRBD2 as a possible D gene (5 bases). The germline V gene encodes CDR1 MDHEN and CDR2 SYDVKM. The CDR3 is 15 residues long.

This clonotype was observed a handful of times. The chain employs TRBV27 and TRBJ2-1; D is unresolved. Germline V lookup: CDR1 MNHEY, CDR2 SMNVEV (reference sequence). The CDR3 length is 13 residues. Trimming took off 9 bases at V and 0 bases at J, with 9 bases between the two ends. The CDR3 region has the DNA TGTGCCAGTGGGTGGAGCTCCTACAATGAGCAGTTCTTC. This gives the protein CASGWSSYNEQFF.

V gene TRBV10-3 combines with J gene TRBJ2-5; 7 bases line up with TRBD1. V trimming: 8 bases; J trimming: 4 bases; junction bases outside the gene matches: 4. From germline, CDR1 is ENHRY and CDR2 SYGVKD. This CDR3 is 12 amino acids long. The CDR3 sequence: CAIGDSRETQYF. CDR3 DNA sequence: TGTGCCATCGGGGACAGTCGAGAGACCCAGTACTTC.

The sample holds one count of this clonotype. This rearrangement joins TRBV29-1 to TRBJ2-3; 10 bases are shared with TRBD1. CDR1 is SQVTM and CDR2 is ANQGSEA in the germline V gene. The CDR3 totals 16 residues. Trimming took 1 base from V and 2 from J; bases not matched to a gene: 6. CDR3 region: CSVEGWTGGSTDTQYF. CDR3 nucleotides: TGCAGCGTTGAAGGGTGGACAGGGGGTTCCACAGATACGCAGTATTTT.

This clonotype was seen a few times. The genes are TRBV6-6 and TRBJ1-6; 8 bases agree with TRBD1. Germline V CDR1 and CDR2: MNHNY, SVGAGI (reference sequence). The V gene end was trimmed by 6 bases and the J gene end by 8 bases; junction bases not matched to a gene: 6. CDR3 length equals 14 residues. CDR3 bases: TGTGCCAGCAGCTCGGGGGACAGGTATTCACCCCTCCACTTT. Translated, it gives CASSSGDRYSPLHF.

Only a few counts were recorded for this clonotype. The chain is built from TRBV9 and TRBJ2-3; TRBD1 aligns across 8 bases. Per germline, CDR1 SGDLS and CDR2 YYNGEE. The V segment lost 3 bases and the J segment 3 bases; nucleotides outside the gene matches: 6. The CDR3 is made up of 15 amino acids. The chain's CDR3 is CASSERTGRTDTQYF. CDR3 in DNA: TGTGCCAGCAGCGAGAGGACAGGGCGGACAGATACGCAGTATTTT.

This clonotype has a single count. The chain combines TRBV5-1 with TRBJ2-1; D may be TRBD1 (6 bases). The V end lost 1 base, the J end lost 6 bases, and 11 bases lay between the germline ends. Germline CDR1 reads SGHRS; CDR2 reads YFSETQ. This CDR3 has 14 amino acids. In nucleotides, the CDR3 is TGCGCCAGCAGCTTGTCAGGGGCTAGCAATGAGCAGTTCTTC. This codes for CASSLSGASNEQFF.